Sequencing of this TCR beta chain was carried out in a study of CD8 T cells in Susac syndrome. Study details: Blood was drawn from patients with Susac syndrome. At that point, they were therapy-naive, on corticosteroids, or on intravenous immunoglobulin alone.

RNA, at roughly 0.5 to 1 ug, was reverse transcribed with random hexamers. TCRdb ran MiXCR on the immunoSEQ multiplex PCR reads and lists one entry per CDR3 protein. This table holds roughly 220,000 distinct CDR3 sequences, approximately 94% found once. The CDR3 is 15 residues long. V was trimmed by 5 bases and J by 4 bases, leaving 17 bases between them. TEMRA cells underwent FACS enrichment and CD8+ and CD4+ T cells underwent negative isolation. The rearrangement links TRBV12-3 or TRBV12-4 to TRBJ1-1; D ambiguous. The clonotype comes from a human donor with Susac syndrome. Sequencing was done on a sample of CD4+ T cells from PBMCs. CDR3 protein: CASSQHDPLATEAFF. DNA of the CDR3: TGTGCCAGCAGTCAACACGACCCACTGGCCACTGAAGCTTTCTTT.